This T cell receptor (beta chain) was identified in a study of Ad26.COV2.S vaccination and SARS-CoV-2 variants. Treatment indicated: 19 received Ad26.COV2.S at low or high dose, single or two shots; 5 received placebo; per-sample allocation not given. It was on day 63 after the first vaccine or placebo injection that samples were taken. The CDR3 consists of 18 residues. From germline, CDR1 is LGHDT and CDR2 YNNKEL (reference sequence). V lost 2 bases, J lost 3 bases, and 22 bases lay in between. Generated by immunoSEQ multiplex PCR, the TCRdb table keeps only in-frame clones and is missing some. The sample carries approximately 350,000 clones, around 87% recorded once.

Sequenced material: peripheral blood, taken in a trial of Ad26.COV2.S vaccine versus placebo. The chain employs TRBV3-1 (or the pseudogene TRBV3-2) and TRBJ1-2; D perhaps matches TRBD1 (5 bases). The source of this sequence is a person between 18 and 59 years old who received the Ad26.COV2.S COVID-19 vaccine or a placebo. Here the CDR3 DNA reads TGTGCCAGCAGCCAACTCGTCGAACGGGGCAGGGAGGACTATGGCTACACCTTC. This sequence encodes CASSQLVERGREDYGYTF.